This record looks at one T cell receptor (beta chain) sequence and its context. Its matching antigen is unknown. This CDR3 has 15 amino acids. Germline values: CDR1 LNHDA, CDR2 SQIVND (reference sequence). Losses at the gene ends were 3 bases for V and 6 bases for J; bases not matched to a gene: 6. This sample was taken from a study of shared clonotypes between healthy human individuals. Whole-study findings and limits: Non-shared clonotypes showed lower generation probabilities than clonotypes common to all four donors.

CD8 cells classed as naive were CD45RO-negative and positively selected for CCR7, excluding terminally differentiated effector memory CD45RA+ cells. Everyone who donated was a Caucasian adult who lived in Nashville, Tennessee. As handled by the study authors: Filtering differed, since immunoSEQ gave only junction sequences and no quality scores. Measured with immunoSEQ multiplex PCR; TCRdb has only the in-frame clones, and not every one. V and J calls and clone size are copied from that table; D and trimming were computed from the DNA. In the table there are fewer than 800,000 clones, under 95% of which are singletons.

The chain links TRBV19 to TRBJ2-2; TRBD2 aligns across 8 bases. The receptor's source is a man younger than 45 in good health. Sequencing input: naive CD8+ T cells sorted from blood. CDR3 sequence: CASSMLAGKPGELFF. In nucleotides, the CDR3 is TGTGCCAGTAGTATGTTAGCGGGAAAGCCCGGGGAGCTGTTTTTT.